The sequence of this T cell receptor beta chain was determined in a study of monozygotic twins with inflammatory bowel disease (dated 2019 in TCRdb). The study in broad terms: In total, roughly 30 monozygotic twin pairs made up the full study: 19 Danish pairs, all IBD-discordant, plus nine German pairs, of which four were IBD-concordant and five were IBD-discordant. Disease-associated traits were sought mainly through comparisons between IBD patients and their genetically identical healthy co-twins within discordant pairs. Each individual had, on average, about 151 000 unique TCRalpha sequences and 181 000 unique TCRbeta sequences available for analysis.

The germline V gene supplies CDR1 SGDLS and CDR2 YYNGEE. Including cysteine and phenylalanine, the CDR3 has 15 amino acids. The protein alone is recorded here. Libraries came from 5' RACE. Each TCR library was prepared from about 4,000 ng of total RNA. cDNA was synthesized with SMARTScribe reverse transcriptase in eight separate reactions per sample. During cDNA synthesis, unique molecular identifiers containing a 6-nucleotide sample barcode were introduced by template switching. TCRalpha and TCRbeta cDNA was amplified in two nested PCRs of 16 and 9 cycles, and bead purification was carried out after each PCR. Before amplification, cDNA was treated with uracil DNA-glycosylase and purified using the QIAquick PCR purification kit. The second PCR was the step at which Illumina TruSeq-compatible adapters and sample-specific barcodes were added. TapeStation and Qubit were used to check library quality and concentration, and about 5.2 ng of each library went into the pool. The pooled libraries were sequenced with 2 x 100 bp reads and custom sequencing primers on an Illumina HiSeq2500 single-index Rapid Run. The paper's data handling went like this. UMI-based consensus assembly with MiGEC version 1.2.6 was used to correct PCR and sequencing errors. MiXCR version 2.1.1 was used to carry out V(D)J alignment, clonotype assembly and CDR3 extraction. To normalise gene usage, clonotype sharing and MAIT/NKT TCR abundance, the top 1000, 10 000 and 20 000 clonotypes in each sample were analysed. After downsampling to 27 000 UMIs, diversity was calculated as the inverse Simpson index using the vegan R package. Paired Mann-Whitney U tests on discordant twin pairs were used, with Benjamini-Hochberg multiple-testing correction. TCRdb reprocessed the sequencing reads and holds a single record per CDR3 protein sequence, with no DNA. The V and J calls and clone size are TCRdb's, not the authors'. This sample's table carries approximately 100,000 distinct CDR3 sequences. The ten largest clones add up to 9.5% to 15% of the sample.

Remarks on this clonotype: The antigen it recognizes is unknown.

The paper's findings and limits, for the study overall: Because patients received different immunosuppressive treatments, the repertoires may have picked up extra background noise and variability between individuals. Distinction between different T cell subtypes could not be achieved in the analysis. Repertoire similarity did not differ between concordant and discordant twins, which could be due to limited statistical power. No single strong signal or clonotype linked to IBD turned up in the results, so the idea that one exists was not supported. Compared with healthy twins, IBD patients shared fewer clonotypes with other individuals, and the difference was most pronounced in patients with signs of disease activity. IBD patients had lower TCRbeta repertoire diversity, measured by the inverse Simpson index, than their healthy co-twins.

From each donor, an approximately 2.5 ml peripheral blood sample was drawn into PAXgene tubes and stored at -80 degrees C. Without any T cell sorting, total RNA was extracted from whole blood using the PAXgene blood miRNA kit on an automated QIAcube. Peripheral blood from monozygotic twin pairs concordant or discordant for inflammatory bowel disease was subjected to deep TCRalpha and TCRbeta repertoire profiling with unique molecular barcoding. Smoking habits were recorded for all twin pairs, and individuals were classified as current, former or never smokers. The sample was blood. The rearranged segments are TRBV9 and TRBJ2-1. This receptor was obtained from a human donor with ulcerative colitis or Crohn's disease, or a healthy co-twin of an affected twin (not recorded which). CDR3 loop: CASSERGDSYNEQFF.